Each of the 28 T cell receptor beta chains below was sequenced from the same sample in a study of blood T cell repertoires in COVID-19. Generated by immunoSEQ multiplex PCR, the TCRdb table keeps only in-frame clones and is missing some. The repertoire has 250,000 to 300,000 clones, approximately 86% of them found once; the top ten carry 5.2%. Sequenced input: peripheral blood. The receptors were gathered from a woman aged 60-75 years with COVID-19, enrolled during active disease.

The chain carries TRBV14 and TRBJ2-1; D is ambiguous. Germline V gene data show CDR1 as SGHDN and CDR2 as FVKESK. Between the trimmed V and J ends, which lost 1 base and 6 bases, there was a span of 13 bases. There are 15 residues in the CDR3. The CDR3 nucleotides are TGTGCCAGCAGCCAAGGCGGTGGATTCCTCAATGAGCAGTTCTTC. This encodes CASSQGGGFLNEQFF.

CDR3 in amino acids: CASRAGASGHNEQFF. The CDR3 bases are TGTGCCAGCAGGGCAGGGGCTAGCGGGCACAATGAGCAGTTCTTC. The gene calls are TRBV2 and TRBJ2-1; 8 nucleotides agree with TRBD2. After removal of 6 bases from V and 5 bases from J, the junction contained 9 bases not matched to a gene. Looked up from germline, CDR1 is SNHLY and CDR2 is FYNNEI. This CDR3 has 15 residues.

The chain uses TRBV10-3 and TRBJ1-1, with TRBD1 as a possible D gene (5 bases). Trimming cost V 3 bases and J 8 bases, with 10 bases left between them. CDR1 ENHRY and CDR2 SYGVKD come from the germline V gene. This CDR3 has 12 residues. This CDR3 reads CAISDSGVEAFF. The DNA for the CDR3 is TGTGCCATCAGTGATTCGGGGGTAGAAGCTTTCTTT.

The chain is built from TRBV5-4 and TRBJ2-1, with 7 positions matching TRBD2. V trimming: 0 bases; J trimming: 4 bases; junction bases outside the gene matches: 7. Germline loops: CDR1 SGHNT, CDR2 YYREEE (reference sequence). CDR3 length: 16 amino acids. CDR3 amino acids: CASSLGSGGLYNEQFF. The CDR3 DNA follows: TGTGCCAGCAGCTTGGGTTCGGGGGGACTATACAATGAGCAGTTCTTC.

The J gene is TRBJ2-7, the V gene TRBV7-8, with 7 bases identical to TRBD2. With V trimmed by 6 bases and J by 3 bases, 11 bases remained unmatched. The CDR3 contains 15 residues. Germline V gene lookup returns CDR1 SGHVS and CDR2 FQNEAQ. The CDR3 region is CASSPRLAVIYEQYF. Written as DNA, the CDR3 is TGTGCCAGCAGTCCAAGGCTAGCGGTAATCTACGAGCAGTACTTC.

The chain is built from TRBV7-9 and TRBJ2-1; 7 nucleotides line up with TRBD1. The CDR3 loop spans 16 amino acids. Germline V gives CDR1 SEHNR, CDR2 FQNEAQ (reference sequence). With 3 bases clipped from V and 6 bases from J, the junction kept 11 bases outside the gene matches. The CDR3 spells CASSFHLTGTANEQFF. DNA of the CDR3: TGTGCCAGCAGCTTCCACTTGACCGGGACAGCCAATGAGCAGTTCTTC.

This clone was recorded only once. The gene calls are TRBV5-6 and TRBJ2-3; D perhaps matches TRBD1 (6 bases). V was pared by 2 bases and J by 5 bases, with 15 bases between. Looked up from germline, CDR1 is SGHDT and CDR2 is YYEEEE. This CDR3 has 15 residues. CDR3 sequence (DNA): TGTGCCAGCAGCTTTGGCAGGGGTAGGGAAGATACGCAGTATTTT. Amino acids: CASSFGRGREDTQYF.

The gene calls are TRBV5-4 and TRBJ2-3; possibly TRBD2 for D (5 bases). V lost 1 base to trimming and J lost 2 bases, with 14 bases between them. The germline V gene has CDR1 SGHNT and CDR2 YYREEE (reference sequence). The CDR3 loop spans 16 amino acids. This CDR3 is CASSLPSGANTDTQYF. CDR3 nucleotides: TGTGCCAGCAGCTTGCCCAGCGGTGCGAACACAGATACGCAGTATTTT. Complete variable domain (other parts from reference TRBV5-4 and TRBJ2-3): ETGVTQSPTHLIKTRGQQVTLRCSSQSGHNTVSWYQQALGQGPQFIFQYYREEENGRGNFPPRFSGLQFPNYSSELNVNALELDDSALYLCASSLPSGANTDTQYFGPGTRLTVL.

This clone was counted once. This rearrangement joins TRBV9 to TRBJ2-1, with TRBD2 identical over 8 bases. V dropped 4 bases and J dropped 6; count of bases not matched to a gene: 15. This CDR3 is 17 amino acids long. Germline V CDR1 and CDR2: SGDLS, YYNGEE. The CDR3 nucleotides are TGTGCCAGCAGCCCCCGGGGTAGCGGGACCGGCGGCAATGAGCAGTTCTTC. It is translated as CASSPRGSGTGGNEQFF.

Written as DNA, the CDR3 is TGTGCCAGCAGTGAGACGCCAGGGGACAATGAGCAGTTCTTC. It encodes CASSETPGDNEQFF. V and J are TRBV25-1 and TRBJ2-1; D is perhaps TRBD1 (6 bases). The V and J ends lost 3 bases and 5 bases respectively, with 11 bases between them. The CDR3 runs to 14 residues. The germline gives CDR1 MGHDK, CDR2 SYGVNS. The full variable domain, its missing parts supplied by reference TRBV25-1 and TRBJ2-1, is EADIYQTPRYLVIGTGKKITLECSQTMGHDKMYWYQQDPGMELHLIHYSYGVNSTEKGDLSSESTVSRIRTEHFPLTLESARPSHTSQYLCASSETPGDNEQFFGPGTRLTVL.

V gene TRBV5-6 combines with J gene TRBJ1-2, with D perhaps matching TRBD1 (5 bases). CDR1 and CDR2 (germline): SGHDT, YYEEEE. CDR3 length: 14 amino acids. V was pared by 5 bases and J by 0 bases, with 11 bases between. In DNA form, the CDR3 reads TGTGCCAGCAGTGATCCCAGGGCTAACTATGGCTACACCTTC. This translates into CASSDPRANYGYTF.

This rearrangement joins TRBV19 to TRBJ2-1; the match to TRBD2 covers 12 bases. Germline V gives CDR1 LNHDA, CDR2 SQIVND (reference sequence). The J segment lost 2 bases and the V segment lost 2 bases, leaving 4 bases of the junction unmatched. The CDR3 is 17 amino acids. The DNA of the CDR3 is TGTGCCAGTAGTATAAGCGCTAGCGGGAGGGCCTACAATGAGCAGTTCTTC. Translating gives CASSISASGRAYNEQFF.

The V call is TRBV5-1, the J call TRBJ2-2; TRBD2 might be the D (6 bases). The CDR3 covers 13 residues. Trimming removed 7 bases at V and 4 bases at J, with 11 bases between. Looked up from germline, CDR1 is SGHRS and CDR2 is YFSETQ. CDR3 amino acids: CASGLGGTGELFF. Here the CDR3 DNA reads TGCGCCAGCGGACTCGGGGGCACCGGGGAGCTGTTTTTT. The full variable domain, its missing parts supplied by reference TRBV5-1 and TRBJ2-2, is KAGVTQTPRYLIKTRGQQVTLSCSPISGHRSVSWYQQTPGQGLQFLFEYFSETQRNKGNFPGRFSGRQFSNSRSEMNVSTLELGDSALYLCASGLGGTGELFFGEGSRLTVL.

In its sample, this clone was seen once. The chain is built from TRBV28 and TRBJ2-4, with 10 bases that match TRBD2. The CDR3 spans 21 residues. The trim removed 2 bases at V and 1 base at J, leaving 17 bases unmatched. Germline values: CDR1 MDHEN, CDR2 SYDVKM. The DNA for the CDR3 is TGTGCCAGCAGTTTAAGCGGGAGGGGCAGGGGCATGGTCCAGGCCAAAAACATTCAGTACTTC. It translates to CASSLSGRGRGMVQAKNIQYF.

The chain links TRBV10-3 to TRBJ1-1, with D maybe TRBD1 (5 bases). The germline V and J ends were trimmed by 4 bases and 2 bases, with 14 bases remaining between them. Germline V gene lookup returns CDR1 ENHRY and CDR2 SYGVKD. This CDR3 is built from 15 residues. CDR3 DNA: TGTGCCATCAGTGGGGATCAGGGCCGCAACACTGAAGCTTTCTTT. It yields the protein CAISGDQGRNTEAFF.

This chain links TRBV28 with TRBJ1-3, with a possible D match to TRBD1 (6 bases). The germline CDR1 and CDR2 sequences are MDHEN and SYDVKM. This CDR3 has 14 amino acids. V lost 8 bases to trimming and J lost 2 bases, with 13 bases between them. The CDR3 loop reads CASYEQGAGNTIYF. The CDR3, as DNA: TGTGCCAGCTATGAACAGGGAGCTGGAAACACCATATATTTT.

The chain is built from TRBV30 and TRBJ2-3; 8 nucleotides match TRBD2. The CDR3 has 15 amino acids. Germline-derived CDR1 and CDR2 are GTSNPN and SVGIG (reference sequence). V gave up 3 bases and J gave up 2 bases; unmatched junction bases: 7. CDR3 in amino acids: CAWSREGAATDTQYF. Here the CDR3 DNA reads TGTGCCTGGAGCCGGGAGGGTGCGGCCACAGATACGCAGTATTTT. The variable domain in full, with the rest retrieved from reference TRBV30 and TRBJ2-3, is SQTIHQWPATLVQPVGSPLSLECTVEGTSNPNLYWYRQAAGRGLQLLFYSVGIGQISSEVPQNLSASRPQDRQFILSSKKLLLSDSGFYLCAWSREGAATDTQYFGPGTRLTVL.

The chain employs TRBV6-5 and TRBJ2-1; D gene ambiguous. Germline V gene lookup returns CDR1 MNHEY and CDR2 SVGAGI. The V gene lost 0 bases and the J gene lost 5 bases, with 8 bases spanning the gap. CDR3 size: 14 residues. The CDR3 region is CASSYSAGDNEQFF. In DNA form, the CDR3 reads TGTGCCAGCAGTTACTCTGCCGGTGACAATGAGCAGTTCTTC.

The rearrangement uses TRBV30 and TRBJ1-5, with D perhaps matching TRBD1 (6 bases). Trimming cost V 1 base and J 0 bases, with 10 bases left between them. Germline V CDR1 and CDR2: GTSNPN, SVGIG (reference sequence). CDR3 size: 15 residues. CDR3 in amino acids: CAWSGTGSSNQPQHF. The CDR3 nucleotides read TGTGCCTGGAGTGGCACAGGGAGTAGCAATCAGCCCCAGCATTTT.

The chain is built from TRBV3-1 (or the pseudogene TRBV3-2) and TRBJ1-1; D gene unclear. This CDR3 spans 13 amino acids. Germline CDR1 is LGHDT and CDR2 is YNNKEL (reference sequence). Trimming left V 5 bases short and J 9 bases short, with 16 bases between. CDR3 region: CASSTGQSIQAFF. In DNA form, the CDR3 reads TGTGCCAGCAGCACTGGTCAAAGTATACAAGCTTTCTTT.

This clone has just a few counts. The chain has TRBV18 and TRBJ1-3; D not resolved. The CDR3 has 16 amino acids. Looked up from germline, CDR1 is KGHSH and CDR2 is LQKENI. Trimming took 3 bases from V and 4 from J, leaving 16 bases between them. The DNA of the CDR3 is TGTGCCAGCTCACCTCCTAACGATCTCACGGGAAACACCATATATTTT. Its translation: CASSPPNDLTGNTIYF.

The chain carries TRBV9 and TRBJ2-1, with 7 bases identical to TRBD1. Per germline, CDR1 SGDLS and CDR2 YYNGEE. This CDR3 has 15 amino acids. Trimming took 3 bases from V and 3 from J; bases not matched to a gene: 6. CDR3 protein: CASSAMTGSYNEQFF. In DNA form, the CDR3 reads TGTGCCAGCAGCGCTATGACAGGGAGCTACAATGAGCAGTTCTTC. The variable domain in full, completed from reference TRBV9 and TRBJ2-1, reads DSGVTQTPKHLITATGQRVTLRCSPRSGDLSVYWYQQSLDQGLQFLIQYYNGEERAKGNILERFSAQQFPDLHSELNLSSLELGDSALYFCASSAMTGSYNEQFFGPGTRLTVL.

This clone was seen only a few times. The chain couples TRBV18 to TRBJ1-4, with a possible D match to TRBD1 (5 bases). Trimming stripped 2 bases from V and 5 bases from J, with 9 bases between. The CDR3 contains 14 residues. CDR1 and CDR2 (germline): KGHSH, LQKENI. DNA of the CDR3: TGTGCCAGCTCACCAGTCCCAGGGAATGAAAAACTGTTTTTT. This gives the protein CASSPVPGNEKLFF.

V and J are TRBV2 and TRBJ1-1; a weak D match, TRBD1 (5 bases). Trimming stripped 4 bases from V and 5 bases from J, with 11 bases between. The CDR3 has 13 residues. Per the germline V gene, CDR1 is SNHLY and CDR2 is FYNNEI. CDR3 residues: CASSGREVTEAFF. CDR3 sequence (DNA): TGTGCCAGCAGTGGCAGGGAGGTTACTGAAGCTTTCTTT.

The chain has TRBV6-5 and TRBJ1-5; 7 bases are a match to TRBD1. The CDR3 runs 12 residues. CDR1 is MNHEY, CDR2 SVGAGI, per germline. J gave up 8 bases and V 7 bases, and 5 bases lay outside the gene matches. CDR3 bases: TGTGCCAGCACCGGGACAGCTGAGCCCCAGCATTTT. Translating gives CASTGTAEPQHF.

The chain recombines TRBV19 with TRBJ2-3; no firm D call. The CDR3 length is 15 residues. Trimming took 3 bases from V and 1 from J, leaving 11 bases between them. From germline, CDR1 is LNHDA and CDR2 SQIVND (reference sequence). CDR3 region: CASSIGSKGTDTQYF. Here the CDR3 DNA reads TGTGCCAGTAGTATTGGTAGCAAAGGCACAGATACGCAGTATTTT. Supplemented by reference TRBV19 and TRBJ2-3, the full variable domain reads DGGITQSPKYLFRKEGQNVTLSCEQNLNHDAMYWYRQDPGQGLRLIYYSQIVNDFQKGDIAEGYSVSREKKESFPLTVTSAQKNPTAFYLCASSIGSKGTDTQYFGPGTRLTVL.

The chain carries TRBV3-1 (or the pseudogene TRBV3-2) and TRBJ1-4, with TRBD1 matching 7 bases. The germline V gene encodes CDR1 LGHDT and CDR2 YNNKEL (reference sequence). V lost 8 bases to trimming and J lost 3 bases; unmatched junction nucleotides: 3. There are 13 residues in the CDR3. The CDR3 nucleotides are TGTGCCAGCGGCGGGACAGCTAATGAAAAACTGTTTTTT. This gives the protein CASGGTANEKLFF.

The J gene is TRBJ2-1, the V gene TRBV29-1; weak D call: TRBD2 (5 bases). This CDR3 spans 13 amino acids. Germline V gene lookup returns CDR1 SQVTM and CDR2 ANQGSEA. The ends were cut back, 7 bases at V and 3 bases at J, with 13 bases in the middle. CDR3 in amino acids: CSGAETFYNEQFF. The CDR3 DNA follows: TGCAGCGGAGCGGAGACCTTCTACAATGAGCAGTTCTTC.